This T cell receptor beta chain is drawn from a study of shared clonotypes between healthy human individuals. The assay used deep level. Across several immunoSEQ plates, the genomic DNA of each subset was split evenly. Repertoires were generated with immunoSEQ multiplex PCR, while TCRdb's copy carries only in-frame clones and drops some. The table records fewer than 1.6 million clones, 97% to 99% of them present only once. Study results and caveats: Sorted-subset sequencing, rarefaction showed, was incomplete despite large depth.

Notes on this clone: Its matching antigen is unknown.

CDR3 length equals 14 residues. V was pared by 0 bases and J by 5 bases, with 12 bases between. Germline assignment: CDR1 SGDLS and CDR2 YYNGEE. The sequenced material came from naive CD4+ T cells sorted from blood. Subset reported: CD45RA+ positively selected. The chain carries TRBV9 and TRBJ2-7; D is unresolved. The TCR sequence derives from a man aged 25 to 45 in good health. The CDR3 here is CASSVVAGTDEQYF. CDR3 DNA sequence: TGTGCCAGCAGCGTAGTTGCAGGTACGGACGAGCAGTACTTC.